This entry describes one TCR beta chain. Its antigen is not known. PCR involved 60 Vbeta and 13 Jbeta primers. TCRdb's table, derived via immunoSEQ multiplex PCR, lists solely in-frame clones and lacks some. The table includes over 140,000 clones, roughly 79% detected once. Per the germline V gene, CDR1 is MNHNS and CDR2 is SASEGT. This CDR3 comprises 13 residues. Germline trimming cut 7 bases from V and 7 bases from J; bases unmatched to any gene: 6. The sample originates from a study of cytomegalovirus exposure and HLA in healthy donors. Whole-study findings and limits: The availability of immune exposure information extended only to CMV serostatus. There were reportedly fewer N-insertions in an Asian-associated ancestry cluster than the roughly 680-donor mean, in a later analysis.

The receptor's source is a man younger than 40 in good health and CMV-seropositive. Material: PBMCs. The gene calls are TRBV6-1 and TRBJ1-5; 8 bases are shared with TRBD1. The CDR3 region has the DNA TGTGCCAGCACCGATTCAGGGGGCCAGCCCCAGCATTTT. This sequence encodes CASTDSGGQPQHF.